This TCR beta chain was identified during a study of T cell responses to AZD1222 COVID-19 vaccine. General study points: The donor group comprised mostly white British people and more females; the analysis possibly underestimated clonal diversity. Two AZD1222 administrations were followed by greater Spike-specific TCR breadth and depth.

Some clones are missing from TCRdb's copy, which holds only in-frame ones; the method was immunoSEQ multiplex PCR. In the table there are 150,000 to 200,000 clones, roughly 90% of which are singletons. Concerning this clone: Its specificity is unknown.

The receptor comes from an adult in good health. The starting material was peripheral blood, obtained on day 0 of AZD1222 vaccination.

CDR3 nucleotide sequence: TGTGCCAGCAGCCCTGGGACAGTGTTCTCGTATGGCTACACCTTC. Its translation: CASSPGTVFSYGYTF. The gene calls are TRBV11-3 and TRBJ1-2; 7 bases align to TRBD1. CDR1 SGHNT and CDR2 YENEEA come from the germline V gene. After removal of 5 bases from V and 5 bases from J, the junction contained 11 bases not matched to a gene. CDR3 size: 15 residues.